These 20 T cell receptor beta chains were sequenced from one sample in a study of T cell responses to AZD1222 COVID-19 vaccine. Repertoires were generated with immunoSEQ multiplex PCR, while TCRdb's copy carries only in-frame clones and drops some. The sample has about 110,000 clones, around 90% seen once. Sequences were derived from peripheral blood, sampled on day 0 of AZD1222 vaccination. The source of these receptors is an adult in good health.

This chain joins TRBV28 and TRBJ1-2, with a tentative D call TRBD1 (5 bases). The CDR3 is 16 amino acids. Trimming stripped 7 bases from V and 5 bases from J, with 23 bases between. Per the germline V gene, CDR1 is MDHEN and CDR2 is SYDVKM. The CDR3 nucleotides are TGTGCCAGCACCTCGATGGGAGACCAGGGTGCGTATGGCTACACCTTC. Translating it yields CASTSMGDQGAYGYTF.

This clone was observed a handful of times. V and J are TRBV27 and TRBJ1-2; TRBD1 matches at 7 bases. V lost 8 bases, J lost 4 bases, and 10 bases stayed unmatched. Germline V lookup: CDR1 MNHEY, CDR2 SMNVEV (reference sequence). This CDR3 spans 14 amino acids. The CDR3, as DNA: TGTGCCAGCCGAGGACAGGCGGGCCCCTATGGCTACACCTTC. Its protein product is CASRGQAGPYGYTF.

This sequence joins TRBV5-1 and TRBJ2-7, with 7 bases matching TRBD1. The length of the CDR3 is 15 residues. CDR1 SGHRS and CDR2 YFSETQ come from the germline V gene. V was clipped by 0 bases and J by 0 bases; unmatched bases: 3. The CDR3 reads CASSLGGQDSYEQYF. CDR3 DNA sequence: TGCGCCAGCAGCTTGGGAGGACAGGACTCCTACGAGCAGTACTTC.

This chain links TRBV6-5 with TRBJ2-7; no reliable D call. Germline CDR1 reads MNHEY; CDR2 reads SVGAGI. This CDR3 has 13 amino acids. Trimming removed 3 bases from V and 2 bases from J, with 8 bases in between. The CDR3 here is CASSYHRTYEQYF. The CDR3 bases are TGTGCCAGCAGTTATCACAGAACCTACGAGCAGTACTTC.

V gene TRBV7-9 combines with J gene TRBJ2-4; TRBD2 matches at 13 bases. CDR3 length equals 18 residues. J was trimmed by 5 bases and V by 5 bases; bases with no gene match: 12. Looked up from germline, CDR1 is SEHNR and CDR2 is FQNEAQ (reference sequence). The CDR3 spells CASSPGLAGDLSQNIQYF. CDR3 nucleotides: TGTGCCAGCAGCCCTGGACTAGCGGGGGACTTGTCTCAAAACATTCAGTACTTC.

This sequence joins TRBV12-5 and TRBJ1-5, with D unresolved. Germline CDR1 is LGHNT and CDR2 is FRNRAP. V was cut by 6 bases and J by 2 bases, with 11 bases left in between. The CDR3 covers 14 residues. CDR3 coding DNA: TGTGCTAGTGGCCTGGAGGCCGGCAATCAGCCCCAGCATTTT. This translates into CASGLEAGNQPQHF.

The CDR3 DNA reads TGTGCCAGTAGCCCCGGGGTAGGCCAGCCCCAGCATTTT. Protein product: CASSPGVGQPQHF. The V and J genes are TRBV19 and TRBJ1-5; D remains unclear. Germline lookup yields CDR1 LNHDA and CDR2 SQIVND (reference sequence). The CDR3 extends over 13 amino acids. With 6 bases removed from V and 7 bases from J, the gap between germline ends came to 13 bases.

The DNA of the CDR3 is TGTGCCAGCAGCGTAGTCACTACCTCTTCTAATGAGCAGTTCTTC. Encoded protein: CASSVVTTSSNEQFF. This sequence joins TRBV9 and TRBJ2-1, with D unclear. Germline-derived CDR1 and CDR2 are SGDLS and YYNGEE. This CDR3 has 15 amino acids. Trimming pared 0 bases from V and 7 bases from J, leaving 14 bases between.

This chain joins TRBV5-5 and TRBJ1-5; D unresolved. The V and J ends lost 4 bases and 9 bases respectively, with 23 bases between them. CDR3 size: 16 residues. In germline, CDR1 is SGHKS, CDR2 YYEKEE (reference sequence). The CDR3 sequence is CASSPEAGTFLGPQHF. The CDR3 nucleotides read TGTGCCAGCAGCCCGGAAGCAGGCACCTTCCTCGGGCCCCAGCATTTT.

This clone was observed a few times. The chain has TRBV5-1 and TRBJ2-1, with D perhaps TRBD1 (5 bases). The germline V gene has CDR1 SGHRS and CDR2 YFSETQ. Trimming cost V 3 bases and J 9 bases, with 7 bases left between them. This CDR3 contains 11 residues. CDR3 region: CASSSQGEQFF. In DNA form, the CDR3 reads TGCGCCAGCAGCTCTCAGGGTGAGCAGTTCTTC.

This rearrangement joins TRBV29-1 to TRBJ1-2; possible D gene TRBD1, 5 bases. The CDR3 runs 12 residues. The V and J ends lost 3 bases and 8 bases respectively, with 13 bases between them. The germline V gene has CDR1 SQVTM and CDR2 ANQGSEA. Here the CDR3 reads CSVDVLGGGYTF. Written as DNA, the CDR3 is TGCAGCGTTGATGTGTTGGGGGGAGGCTACACCTTC.

This clone has a handful of counts. V and J are TRBV5-1 and TRBJ1-1, with D maybe TRBD1 (5 bases). Trimming removed 0 bases at V and 1 base at J, with 7 bases between. CDR1 SGHRS and CDR2 YFSETQ come from the germline V gene. The CDR3 spans 14 residues. The CDR3, as DNA: TGCGCCAGCAGCTTGGAGGGGCCGAACACTGAAGCTTTCTTT. It yields the protein CASSLEGPNTEAFF.

CDR3 nucleotide sequence: TGTGCCAGCAGGGACGGAACTTATAGCAATCAGCCCCAGCATTTT. This codes for CASRDGTYSNQPQHF. The rearrangement joins TRBV6-6 to TRBJ1-5, with D unclear. The CDR3 runs 15 residues. Trimming left V 6 bases short and J 0 bases short, with 12 bases between. Germline values: CDR1 MNHNY, CDR2 SVGAGI (reference sequence).

The rearrangement joins TRBV7-9 to TRBJ1-2; D is possibly TRBD1 (5 bases). CDR1 and CDR2 from the germline V gene are SEHNR and FQNEAQ (reference sequence). The CDR3 is 15 residues long. V shed 4 bases and J shed 2 bases, with 14 bases lying between them. The CDR3, as DNA: TGTGCCAGCAGCTACCGACCGGGACCAAACTATGGCTACACCTTC. Encoded protein: CASSYRPGPNYGYTF.

V and J are TRBV18 and TRBJ1-6; D is possibly TRBD1 (5 bases). Trimming left V 2 bases short and J 8 bases short, with 7 bases between. CDR1 and CDR2 (germline): KGHSH, LQKENI. CDR3 length: 13 amino acids. The CDR3 nucleotides are TGTGCCAGCTCACCAGGGGGGGATTCACCCCTCCACTTT. As protein: CASSPGGDSPLHF.

This clone was seen only a few times. CDR3 loop: CASSHDRDYGYTF. CDR3 nucleotide sequence: TGTGCCAGCAGCCATGACAGGGACTATGGCTACACCTTC. The chain employs TRBV6-2 or TRBV6-3 and TRBJ1-2, with TRBD1 matching over 7 bases. The CDR3 covers 13 residues. The germline V gene has CDR1 MNHEY and CDR2 SVGEGT. The V gene end was trimmed by 6 bases and the J gene end by 3 bases; junction bases not matched to a gene: 4.

The chain links TRBV5-1 to TRBJ1-6; D uncertain. CDR1 is SGHRS and CDR2 is YFSETQ in the germline V gene. The CDR3 is made up of 15 amino acids. V was clipped by 0 bases and J by 4 bases, with 8 bases between them. The CDR3: CASSLDSAYNSPLHF. The CDR3 DNA reads TGCGCCAGCAGCTTGGACAGCGCTTATAATTCACCCCTCCACTTT. Full variable domain (outside the CDR3, taken from reference TRBV5-1 and TRBJ1-6): KAGVTQTPRYLIKTRGQQVTLSCSPISGHRSVSWYQQTPGQGLQFLFEYFSETQRNKGNFPGRFSGRQFSNSRSEMNVSTLELGDSALYLCASSLDSAYNSPLHFGNGTRLTVT.

The CDR3 is CASSVQGATYNEQFF. The CDR3 nucleotides read TGTGCCAGCTCAGTTCAGGGGGCTACCTACAATGAGCAGTTCTTC. The V gene is TRBV18, the J gene TRBJ2-1; TRBD1 agrees at 8 bases. Germline values: CDR1 KGHSH, CDR2 LQKENI. This CDR3 is built from 15 residues. Losses at the gene ends were 5 bases for V and 2 bases for J; bases not matched to a gene: 5.

The rearrangement uses TRBV27 and TRBJ2-5; D call uncertain. This CDR3 has 13 residues. Trimming pared 2 bases from V and 5 bases from J, leaving 9 bases between. Germline V CDR1 and CDR2: MNHEY, SMNVEV (reference sequence). CDR3 protein: CASSLRARETQYF. For the CDR3, the DNA is TGTGCCAGCAGTTTACGAGCCAGGGAGACCCAGTACTTC.

The gene calls are TRBV5-1 and TRBJ2-1, with TRBD1 matching 7 bases. V gave up 7 bases and J gave up 8 bases; unmatched junction bases: 12. The CDR3 sequence is 14 residues long. The germline CDR1 and CDR2 sequences are SGHRS and YFSETQ. The chain's CDR3 is CASARQGGYDEQFF. In DNA form, the CDR3 reads TGCGCCAGCGCGAGACAGGGTGGGTACGATGAGCAGTTCTTC.